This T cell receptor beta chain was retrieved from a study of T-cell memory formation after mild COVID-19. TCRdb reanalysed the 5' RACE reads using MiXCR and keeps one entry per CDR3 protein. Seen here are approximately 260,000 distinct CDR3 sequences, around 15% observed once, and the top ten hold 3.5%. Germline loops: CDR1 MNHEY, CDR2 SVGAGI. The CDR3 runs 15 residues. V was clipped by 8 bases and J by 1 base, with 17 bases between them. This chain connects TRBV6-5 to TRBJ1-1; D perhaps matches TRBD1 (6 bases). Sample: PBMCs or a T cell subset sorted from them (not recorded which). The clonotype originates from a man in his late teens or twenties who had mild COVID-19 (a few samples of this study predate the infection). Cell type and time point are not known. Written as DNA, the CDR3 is TGTGCCAGCGCTCGGCGGGTGGGGGCGAACACTGAAGCTTTCTTT. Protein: CASARRVGANTEAFF.